This T cell receptor (beta chain) was captured by sequencing in a study of cytomegalovirus exposure and HLA in healthy donors. Germline loops: CDR1 LNHNV, CDR2 YYDKDF (reference sequence). V was clipped by 0 bases and J by 0 bases, with 6 bases between them. This CDR3 has 14 amino acids. The PCR ran on 60 Vbeta and 13 Jbeta primers. Data came from immunoSEQ multiplex PCR; TCRdb stores just in-frame clones and leaves some out. The sample lists more than 150,000 clones, about four fifths occurring once. The chain employs TRBV15 and TRBJ2-7; D is unclear. Sequenced input: PBMCs. The clonotype originates from a girl under 18 in good health and CMV-seropositive. This CDR3 is CATSREGSSYEQYF. In DNA form, the CDR3 reads TGTGCCACCAGCAGAGAGGGCAGCTCCTACGAGCAGTACTTC.